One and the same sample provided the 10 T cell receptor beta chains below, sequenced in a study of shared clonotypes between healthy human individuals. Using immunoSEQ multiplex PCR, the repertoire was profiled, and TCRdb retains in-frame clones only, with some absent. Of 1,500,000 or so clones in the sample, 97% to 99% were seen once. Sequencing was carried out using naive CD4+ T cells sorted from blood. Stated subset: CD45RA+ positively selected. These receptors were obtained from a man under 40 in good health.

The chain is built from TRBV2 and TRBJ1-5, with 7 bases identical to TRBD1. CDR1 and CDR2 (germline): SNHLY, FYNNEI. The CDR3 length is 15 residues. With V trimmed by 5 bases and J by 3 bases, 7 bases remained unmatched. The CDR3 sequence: CASSSNRGDNQPQHF. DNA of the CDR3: TGTGCCAGCAGTTCTAACAGGGGTGACAATCAGCCCCAGCATTTT.

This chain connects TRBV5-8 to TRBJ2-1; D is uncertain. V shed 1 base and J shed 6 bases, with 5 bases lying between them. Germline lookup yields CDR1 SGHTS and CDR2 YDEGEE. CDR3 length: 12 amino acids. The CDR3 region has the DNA TGTGCCAGCAGCTTGAGAGTCAATGAGCAGTTCTTC. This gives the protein CASSLRVNEQFF.

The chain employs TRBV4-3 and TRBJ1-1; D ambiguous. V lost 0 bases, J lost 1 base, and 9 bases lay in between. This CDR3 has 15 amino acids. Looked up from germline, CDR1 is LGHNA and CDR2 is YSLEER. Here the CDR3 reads CASSQEVMPNTEAFF. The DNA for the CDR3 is TGCGCCAGCAGCCAAGAGGTAATGCCGAACACTGAAGCTTTCTTT.

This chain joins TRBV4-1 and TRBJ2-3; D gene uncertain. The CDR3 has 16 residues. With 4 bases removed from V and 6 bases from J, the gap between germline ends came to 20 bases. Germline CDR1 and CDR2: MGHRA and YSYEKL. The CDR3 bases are TGCGCCAGCAGCCCCTTGAGCGCCTCCCTGGGGGATACGCAGTATTTT. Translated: CASSPLSASLGDTQYF.

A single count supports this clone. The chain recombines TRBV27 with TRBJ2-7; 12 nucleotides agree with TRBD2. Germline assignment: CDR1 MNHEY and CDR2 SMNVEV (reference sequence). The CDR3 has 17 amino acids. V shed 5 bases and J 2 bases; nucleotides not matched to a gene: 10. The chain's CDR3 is CASSHRTSGISPYEQYF. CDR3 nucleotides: TGTGCCAGCAGTCATCGGACTAGCGGGATAAGTCCCTACGAGCAGTACTTC.

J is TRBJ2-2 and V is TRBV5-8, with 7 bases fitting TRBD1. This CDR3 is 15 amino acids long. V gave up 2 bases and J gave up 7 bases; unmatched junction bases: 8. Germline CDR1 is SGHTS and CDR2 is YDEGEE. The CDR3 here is CASSLQGLVGGELFF. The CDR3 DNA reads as TGTGCCAGCAGCTTACAGGGGCTTGTGGGCGGGGAGCTGTTTTTT.

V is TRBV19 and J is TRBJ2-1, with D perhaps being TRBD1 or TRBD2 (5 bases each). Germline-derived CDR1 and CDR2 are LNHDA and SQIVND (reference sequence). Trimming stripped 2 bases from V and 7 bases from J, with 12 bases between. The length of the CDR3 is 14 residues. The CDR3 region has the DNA TGTGCCAGTAGTATAAGAGGGGAAAGTAATGAGCAGTTCTTC. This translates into CASSIRGESNEQFF.

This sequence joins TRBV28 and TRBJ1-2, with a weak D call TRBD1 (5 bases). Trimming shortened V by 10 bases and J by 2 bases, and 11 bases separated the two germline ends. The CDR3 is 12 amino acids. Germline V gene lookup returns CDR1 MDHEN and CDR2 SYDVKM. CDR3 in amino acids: CATRAYNYGYTF. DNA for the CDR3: TGTGCCACCAGGGCGTACAACTATGGCTACACCTTC.

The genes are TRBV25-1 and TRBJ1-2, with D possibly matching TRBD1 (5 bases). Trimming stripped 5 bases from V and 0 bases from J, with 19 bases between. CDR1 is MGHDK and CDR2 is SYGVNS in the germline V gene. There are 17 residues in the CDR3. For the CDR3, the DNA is TGTGCCAGCAGTATTGCAGGGCACGAATTATCTAACTATGGCTACACCTTC. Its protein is CASSIAGHELSNYGYTF.

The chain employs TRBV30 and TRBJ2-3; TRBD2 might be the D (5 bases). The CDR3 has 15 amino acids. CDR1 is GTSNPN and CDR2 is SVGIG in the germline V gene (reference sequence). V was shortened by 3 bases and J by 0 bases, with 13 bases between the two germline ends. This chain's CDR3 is CAWRGGRSSTDTQYF. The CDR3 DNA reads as TGTGCCTGGAGGGGCGGGCGCTCTAGCACAGATACGCAGTATTTT.